This T cell receptor beta chain was recovered during a study of Ad26.COV2.S vaccination and SARS-CoV-2 variants. Profiling relied on immunoSEQ multiplex PCR, and the TCRdb table lists in-frame clones only, not all of them. The sample has a few hundred thousand clones, about four fifths seen once. After removal of 5 bases from V and 1 base from J, the junction contained 7 bases not matched to a gene. Germline lookup yields CDR1 PRHDT and CDR2 FYEKMQ (reference sequence). This CDR3 contains 16 residues. As for treatment: around 19 received Ad26.COV2.S at low or high dose, single or two shots; 5 received placebo; per-sample allocation not given. Samples came from day 63 after the first vaccine or placebo injection. Within Boston, the person who donated was an adult of 18-55 years. Findings and limits, study-wide: Relative to placebo recipients, vaccine recipients exhibited elevated spike-specific TCR breadth.

As concerns this clone: Antigen specificity is unknown.

The receptor's source is a person between 18 and 60 years old who received the Ad26.COV2.S COVID-19 vaccine or a placebo. The sample in question was peripheral blood, obtained in a trial of Ad26.COV2.S vaccine versus placebo. V is TRBV13 and J is TRBJ2-7, with TRBD2 matching over 11 bases. This CDR3 reads CASSQTGTSGSYEQYF. In nucleotides, the CDR3 is TGTGCCAGCAGCCAAACAGGGACTAGCGGTTCCTACGAGCAGTACTTC.